Shown below are 30 T cell receptor beta chains from a single sample sequenced in a study of monozygotic twins with cystic fibrosis. Assay: immunoSEQ multiplex PCR; the TCRdb copy retains only in-frame clones and omits some. The repertoire has about 11,000 clones, roughly 96% of them found once; the top ten carry about 0.79%. Sequencing input: blood. All receptors derive from a boy aged 5 to 17 with cystic fibrosis.

The chain carries TRBV4-1 and TRBJ1-3, with a possible D match to TRBD1 (5 bases). V lost 2 bases, J lost 4 bases, and 9 bases lay in between. The CDR3 is 14 amino acids. Germline values: CDR1 MGHRA, CDR2 YSYEKL. DNA of the CDR3: TGCGCCAGCAGCCAAACCCCAGGGGGAAACACCATATATTTT. Protein sequence: CASSQTPGGNTIYF.

This clone showed up just once. The CDR3 reads CASSFGVGGWETQYF. As DNA, the CDR3 is TGTGCCAGCAGCTTCGGGGTAGGGGGTTGGGAGACCCAGTACTTC. This chain connects TRBV11-2 to TRBJ2-5; D may be TRBD1 (6 bases). Germline assignment: CDR1 SGHAT and CDR2 FQNNGV. The CDR3 totals 15 residues. The V end was cut by 3 bases, the J end by 5 bases, with 16 bases between.

The chain couples TRBV20-1 to TRBJ2-3; D gene ambiguous. V was clipped by 3 bases and J by 5 bases, with 3 bases between them. Germline CDR1 reads DFQATT; CDR2 reads SNEGSKA (reference sequence). The CDR3 is made up of 10 amino acids. Here the CDR3 reads CSARIDTQYF. The DNA of the CDR3 is TGCAGTGCTAGGATAGATACGCAGTATTTT.

The gene calls are TRBV20-1 and TRBJ1-1; no clear D. Trimming left V 3 bases short and J 4 bases short, with 6 bases between. The germline CDR1 and CDR2 sequences are DFQATT and SNEGSKA (reference sequence). This CDR3 is 11 amino acids long. This CDR3 is CSARYTTEAFF. DNA of the CDR3: TGCAGTGCTAGGTATACCACTGAAGCTTTCTTT.

The chain employs TRBV6-1 and TRBJ2-3, with 8 bases fitting TRBD2. The V and J ends lost 7 bases and 1 base, in that order; junction bases with no gene match: 4. Per germline, CDR1 MNHNS and CDR2 SASEGT. CDR3 length: 14 amino acids. The CDR3 nucleotides read TGTGCCAGCACAAGTAGCGGGGGCACAGATACGCAGTATTTT. This gives the protein CASTSSGGTDTQYF.

J is TRBJ1-5 and V is TRBV7-2; the match to TRBD1 covers 7 bases. Germline CDR1 reads SGHTA; CDR2 reads FQGNSA. V lost 4 bases, J lost 0 bases, and 6 bases stayed unmatched. This CDR3 spans 16 amino acids. The CDR3 protein is CASSSLDRPSNQPQHF. In nucleotides, the CDR3 is TGTGCCAGCAGCTCATTGGACAGGCCTAGCAATCAGCCCCAGCATTTT.

The rearrangement joins TRBV10-3 to TRBJ1-6; D not certain. CDR1 is ENHRY and CDR2 is SYGVKD in the germline V gene. The V gene lost 0 bases and the J gene lost 8 bases, with 14 bases spanning the gap. CDR3 length: 16 residues. CDR3 DNA: TGTGCCATCAGTGAGTCGCAGGTGGGGATCGATTCACCCCTCCACTTT. Translated: CAISESQVGIDSPLHF.

The CDR3 DNA reads TGTGCCAGCAGCCTACAGGGGGGTCGGCGGAATTCACCCCTCCACTTT. Translated: CASSLQGGRRNSPLHF. The chain couples TRBV7-2 to TRBJ1-6; 8 nucleotides align to TRBD1. The CDR3 length is 16 residues. Losses at the gene ends were 5 bases for V and 7 bases for J; bases not matched to a gene: 10. CDR1 and CDR2 from the germline V gene are SGHTA and FQGNSA.

The chain employs TRBV7-6 and TRBJ2-5; TRBD1 agrees at 9 bases. After removal of 5 bases from V and 0 bases from J, the junction contained 19 bases not matched to a gene. CDR3 length equals 20 residues. Germline V gives CDR1 SGHVS, CDR2 FNYEAQ. The CDR3 region is CASSPHPTGTGNVDQETQYF. The CDR3 nucleotides are TGTGCCAGCAGCCCTCACCCGACCGGGACAGGGAACGTTGACCAAGAGACCCAGTACTTC.

The V call is TRBV5-1, the J call TRBJ2-5; no firm D call. Germline lookup yields CDR1 SGHRS and CDR2 YFSETQ. Trimming stripped 7 bases from V and 2 bases from J, with 9 bases between. The CDR3 sequence is 12 residues long. The CDR3 loop is CASPLRQETQYF. The CDR3 coding sequence is TGCGCCAGCCCCCTCCGGCAAGAGACCCAGTACTTC.

This chain links TRBV4-1 with TRBJ2-1; 10 bases line up with TRBD2. Trimming cost V 5 bases and J 0 bases; bases outside gene matches: 4. Per the germline V gene, CDR1 is MGHRA and CDR2 is YSYEKL. The CDR3 is made up of 16 amino acids. The CDR3 region is CASSFPSGSSYNEQFF. Here the CDR3 DNA reads TGCGCCAGCAGCTTCCCTAGCGGGAGCTCCTACAATGAGCAGTTCTTC.

CDR3 region: CASSFELTYEQYF. The CDR3 coding sequence is TGTGCCAGCAGCTTCGAACTTACTTACGAGCAGTACTTC. This chain links TRBV7-3 with TRBJ2-7; D is ambiguous. Germline CDR1 SGHTA, CDR2 FQGTGA. The CDR3 runs to 13 residues. V lost 3 bases to trimming and J lost 4 bases, with 10 bases between them. Complete variable domain (other parts from reference TRBV7-3 and TRBJ2-7): GAGVSQTPSNKVTEKGKYVELRCDPISGHTALYWYRQSLGQGPEFLIYFQGTGAADDSGLPNDRFFAVRPEGSVSTLKIQRTERGDSAVYLCASSFELTYEQYFGPGTRLTVT.

The rearrangement links TRBV5-1 to TRBJ2-7; D is perhaps TRBD1 or TRBD2 (5 bases each). CDR3 length: 18 amino acids. Trimming removed 5 bases from V and 0 bases from J, with 24 bases in between. CDR1 is SGHRS, CDR2 YFSETQ, per germline. The CDR3 nucleotides are TGCGCCAGCAGGTCTATTAACCCCCAGGGAGATAGCTCCTACGAGCAGTACTTC. Amino acids: CASRSINPQGDSSYEQYF.

This chain uses TRBV4-1 with TRBJ2-2; no clear D gene. The V end lost 7 bases, the J end lost 7 bases, and 16 bases lay between the germline ends. The CDR3 has 14 amino acids. Germline V gene data show CDR1 as MGHRA and CDR2 as YSYEKL. The CDR3, as DNA: TGCGCCAGCAAAAGTCCGGCCACGGGCGGGGAGCTGTTTTTT. Residues: CASKSPATGGELFF.

The table lists this clone with a count of one. The chain is built from TRBV2 and TRBJ2-1; TRBD1 agrees at 8 bases. Germline CDR1 and CDR2: SNHLY and FYNNEI. V gave up 8 bases and J gave up 6 bases; unmatched junction bases: 15. The CDR3 sequence is 16 residues long. CDR3 coding DNA: TGTGCCAGCTCGAAGGGTGGTCAGGGGGCCCTCAATGAGCAGTTCTTC. Its protein is CASSKGGQGALNEQFF.

This chain uses TRBV15 with TRBJ2-1; 12 nucleotides agree with TRBD2. The ends lost 0 bases at V and 8 bases at J; junction bases unmatched: 2. From germline, CDR1 is LNHNV and CDR2 YYDKDF (reference sequence). The CDR3 runs to 15 residues. The CDR3 sequence is CATSRELAGGYEQFF. Here the CDR3 DNA reads TGTGCCACCAGCAGAGAACTAGCGGGAGGCTATGAGCAGTTCTTC.

This clone was seen once. The V gene is TRBV27, the J gene TRBJ1-1; D remains unclear. V shed 6 bases and J shed 3 bases, with 11 bases lying between them. The CDR3 runs 13 residues. Germline-derived CDR1 and CDR2 are MNHEY and SMNVEV (reference sequence). DNA of the CDR3: TGTGCCAGCAGCTACCCCGGCGACACTGAAGCTTTCTTT. Amino acid sequence: CASSYPGDTEAFF.

This chain links TRBV28 with TRBJ1-1; TRBD1 might be the D (5 bases). The V end was cut by 3 bases, the J end by 9 bases, with 11 bases between. The germline CDR1 and CDR2 sequences are MDHEN and SYDVKM. The length of the CDR3 is 12 residues. CDR3 nucleotide sequence: TGTGCCAGCAGTTTCCCCAGGGTACAAGCTTTCTTT. Protein product: CASSFPRVQAFF.

The chain couples TRBV19 to TRBJ2-7; no clear D gene. The CDR3 has 14 amino acids. Germline V gene data show CDR1 as LNHDA and CDR2 as SQIVND (reference sequence). The V and J ends lost 7 bases and 5 bases respectively, with 18 bases between them. This chain's CDR3 is CASNMGRLEDEQYF. The DNA for the CDR3 is TGTGCCAGTAACATGGGTAGGTTAGAAGACGAGCAGTACTTC.

The V and J genes are TRBV5-6 and TRBJ2-7, with D possibly matching TRBD2 (5 bases). This CDR3 has 15 residues. V was cut by 0 bases and J by 3 bases, with 13 bases left in between. CDR1 SGHDT and CDR2 YYEEEE come from the germline V gene. CDR3 nucleotides: TGTGCCAGCAGCTTGGAAGGAGGCGGAGACTACGAGCAGTACTTC. Amino acid sequence: CASSLEGGGDYEQYF.

The CDR3 nucleotides read TGTGCCAGCAGTGAACCCCTGTTCTCTAATGAAAAACTGTTTTTT. Translating it yields CASSEPLFSNEKLFF. The V gene is TRBV6-1, the J gene TRBJ1-4; D is unclear. CDR3 size: 15 residues. V was shortened by 2 bases and J by 3 bases, with 10 bases between the two germline ends. CDR1 and CDR2 (germline): MNHNS, SASEGT.

The chain recombines TRBV5-1 with TRBJ2-1; a weak D match, TRBD2 (6 bases). The length of the CDR3 is 15 residues. Deletions cut 6 bases from V and 0 bases from J, with 13 bases between. Germline V gene sequence: CDR1 SGHRS, CDR2 YFSETQ. The CDR3 is CASIPGGSSYNEQFF. The CDR3, as DNA: TGCGCCAGCATCCCTGGGGGGAGCTCCTACAATGAGCAGTTCTTC.

The chain's CDR3 is CASSPQARGTDTQYF. The CDR3, as DNA: TGTGCCAGCAGCCCACAGGCCCGTGGCACAGATACGCAGTATTTT. The rearrangement links TRBV7-2 to TRBJ2-3, with D possibly being TRBD1 (5 bases). The V gene's germline CDR1 is SGHTA and CDR2 FQGNSA. V lost 5 bases, J lost 1 base, and 13 bases lay in between. This CDR3 has 15 residues.

This clone came up a few times. The chain is built from TRBV28 and TRBJ1-1, with D perhaps matching TRBD1 (6 bases). This CDR3 spans 17 amino acids. Trimming removed 1 base at V and 1 base at J, with 16 bases between. CDR1 and CDR2 from the germline V gene are MDHEN and SYDVKM. CDR3 residues: CASSLFPYGGGNTEAFF. The CDR3 coding sequence is TGTGCCAGCAGTTTATTTCCATACGGGGGCGGGAACACTGAAGCTTTCTTT. The entire variable domain, with the rest obtained from reference TRBV28 and TRBJ1-1, is as follows: DVKVTQSSRYLVKRTGEKVFLECVQDMDHENMFWYRQDPGLGLRLIYFSYDVKMKEKGDIPEGYSVSREKKERFSLILESASTNQTSMYLCASSLFPYGGGNTEAFFGQGTRLTVV.

V and J are TRBV5-1 and TRBJ2-7; D may be TRBD2 (5 bases). V lost 0 bases and J lost 4, with 17 bases in between. Germline CDR1 reads SGHRS; CDR2 reads YFSETQ. The CDR3 extends over 16 amino acids. The CDR3 sequence: CASSLDGGPSKYEQYF. The CDR3 DNA reads as TGCGCCAGCAGCTTGGACGGCGGGCCGTCCAAATACGAGCAGTACTTC.

V is TRBV5-6 and J is TRBJ2-4; 12 bases map to TRBD1. There are 15 residues in the CDR3. V trimming: 2 bases; J trimming: 8 bases; junction bases outside the gene matches: 5. The germline CDR1 and CDR2 sequences are SGHDT and YYEEEE. CDR3 coding DNA: TGTGCCAGCAGCTTCTCCGGGACAGGGGGCTACATTCAGTACTTC. It encodes CASSFSGTGGYIQYF. The whole variable domain, remainder taken from reference TRBV5-6 and TRBJ2-4, is DAGVTQSPTHLIKTRGQQVTLRCSPKSGHDTVSWYQQALGQGPQFIFQYYEEEERQRGNFPDRFSGHQFPNYSSELNVNALLLGDSALYLCASSFSGTGGYIQYFGAGTRLSVL.

V and J are TRBV29-1 and TRBJ1-1; D remains ambiguous. V lost 6 bases and J lost 5, with 19 bases in between. The CDR3 sequence is 14 residues long. Per germline, CDR1 SQVTM and CDR2 ANQGSEA. In nucleotides, the CDR3 is TGCAGCGTAGCTCGGGCCAGCTCGTGGACTGAAGCTTTCTTT. Residues: CSVARASSWTEAFF.

A single count supports this clone. The chain recombines TRBV29-1 with TRBJ2-7, with D unclear. The CDR3 sequence is 12 residues long. The germline CDR1 and CDR2 sequences are SQVTM and ANQGSEA. V was pared by 3 bases and J by 6 bases, with 12 bases between. For the CDR3, the DNA is TGCAGCGTTGACAGTGTTGTCGGCGAGCAGTACTTC. Encoded protein: CSVDSVVGEQYF.

The CDR3 is CASNERAEPSGYGYTF. DNA of the CDR3: TGTGCCAGCAACGAAAGGGCGGAGCCCTCGGGCTATGGCTACACCTTC. The gene calls are TRBV2 and TRBJ1-2; no firm D call. With 7 bases removed from V and 4 bases from J, the gap between germline ends came to 22 bases. Germline V gene data show CDR1 as SNHLY and CDR2 as FYNNEI. CDR3 length equals 16 residues.

The chain employs TRBV18 and TRBJ1-1; 7 positions match TRBD1. Germline CDR1 reads KGHSH; CDR2 reads LQKENI. V shed 5 bases, J shed 1 base, and the junction held 7 bases outside the gene matches. There are 15 residues in the CDR3. The CDR3 DNA reads TGTGCCAGCTCATCTTTCGGGACAGCGAACACTGAAGCTTTCTTT. It translates to CASSSFGTANTEAFF.